Sequencing of this T cell receptor (beta chain) was carried out in a study of cytomegalovirus exposure and HLA in healthy donors. Whole-study findings and limits: Indistinguishability led to the exclusion of some V segments, TRBV6-2 and TRBV6-3 included. HLA restriction was apparent for most CMV-associated TCR beta chains in a later analysis. Segments of the TCR beta V type were, in most cases, productive about 87% or about 30% of the time in an earlier analysis. Sequence variants that were highly shared formed a cluster that was likely a sequencing artifact.

The CDR3 extends over 14 amino acids. PCR primers comprised 60 Vbeta and 13 Jbeta primers. Measured with immunoSEQ multiplex PCR; TCRdb has only the in-frame clones, and not every one. Here the sample spans 150,000 to 200,000 clones, about 85% being singletons. Remarks on this clone: Its antigen is still unknown. Germline and junction disagree at one end, which may indicate a read error.

The sequenced material came from PBMCs. This rearrangement joins TRBV5-7 to TRBJ2-6; perhaps TRBD1 as D (5 bases). TRBV5-7 is designated an ORF whose function remains uncertain. The TCR originated in a man younger than 35 in good health and CMV-seropositive. This chain's CDR3 is CASLRTAGANGLTF. The CDR3, as DNA: TGTGCCAGTTTAAGAACAGCTGGGGCCAACGGCCTGACTTTC.